The entry below describes one TCR beta chain. What this receptor recognizes is not known. Base quality data are lacking; no much larger clone is found one base away. Instrument on record: Illumina HiSeq 1500. The public reads were reanalyzed by TCRdb: fastp trimming at Q25, MiXCR alignment, in-frame beta chains only. Under each unique CDR3 protein, matching rows form one entry showing the most common genes and DNA. The sample table records fewer than 250,000 distinct CDR3 sequences; around 12% of these occur just once. The top ten constitute 1.5% to 2% of the sample. This entry comes from a study of T cell repertoires in cytomegalovirus infection (dated by TCRdb to the late 2010s). As for the study more broadly: Because public TCR beta signatures pointed to carriage of CMV infection together with the matching HLA type, the HLA type of each donor mattered for the analysis. The full study reports these points: The ex vivo response was dominated by HLA-C-restricted CMV-specific TCR beta clonotypes, which also provided the single most frequent clonotype in two of eight donors. In both this cohort and an independent roughly 350-donor cohort, the cumulative frequency of public TCR beta family members distinguished carriers of CMV infection plus the relevant HLA type.

The CDR3 numbers 14 residues from cysteine through phenylalanine. Just CDR3 DNA is preserved here, 42 bases in frame from base 1. CDR1 is given as MGHRA and CDR2 as YSYEKL, both from the germline V gene. The junction carries 9 bases between V and J, which are trimmed by 1 base and 4 bases respectively. This receptor was obtained from a human donor in good health (CMV status not recorded). Some clones in this sample may be carry-over from other donors' samples. Recombination linked TRBV4-1 to TRBJ2-3, and the D gene may be TRBD1, 5 bases matching. The sample was PBMCs. Read as DNA, the sequence is TGCGCCAGCAGCCAAGCAGGGTTCCCAGATACGCAGTATTTT. Its amino acids are CASSQAGFPDTQYF.